This T cell receptor beta chain was sequenced for a study of blood T cell repertoires in COVID-19. The wider study: Some COVID-19 samples were acute and others convalescent; all came from the United States, Italy and Spain. PBMCs, B-cell-depleted T cells, or T cells were the source of the cDNA or gDNA that made up the material.

V gave up 8 bases and J gave up 2 bases, with 6 bases separating them. The CDR3 consists of 11 residues. From germline, CDR1 is SGHDN and CDR2 FVKESK. Source study methods: Estimation of nucleated cell counts was performed using reference gene primer amplification. The repertoire was sequenced with immunoSEQ multiplex PCR; TCRdb's copy has only in-frame clones and lacks some. V, J and clone size were drawn from that table, and D and trimming were deduced from the DNA. The sample has approximately 89,000 clones, over 60% seen once. The receptor was derived from a human donor in a cohort sampled during active COVID-19. This chain joins TRBV14 and TRBJ1-2, with D unresolved. The sequenced material came from peripheral blood. CDR3 nucleotide sequence: TGTGCCAGCGGAGGGAACTATGGCTACACCTTC. The encoded protein is CASGGNYGYTF. Supplemented by reference TRBV14 and TRBJ1-2, the full variable domain reads EAGVTQFPSHSVIEKGQTVTLRCDPISGHDNLYWYRRVMGKEIKFLLHFVKESKQDESGMPNNRFLAERTGGTYSTLKVQPAELEDSGVYFCASGGNYGYTFGSGTRLTVV.